This T cell receptor beta chain was identified during a study of cytomegalovirus exposure and HLA in healthy donors. Germline V gene lookup returns CDR1 MGHRA and CDR2 YSYEKL. Trimming pared 5 bases from V and 7 bases from J, leaving 16 bases between. This CDR3 is built from 14 residues. This PCR relied on a set of 60 Vbeta primers and 13 Jbeta primers. The table came from immunoSEQ multiplex PCR; TCRdb's copy has only in-frame clones and leaves some out. The top ten clones hold roughly 1.3% of a sample with around 140,000 clones, about 77% of them seen once. J is TRBJ2-3 and V is TRBV4-1, with TRBD1 as a possible D gene (5 bases). The TCR comes from a woman aged 35 to 49 in good health and CMV-seronegative. Sequencing was done on a sample of PBMCs. CDR3 amino acids: CASSTNTGRYTQYF. The CDR3 bases are TGCGCCAGCAGCACCAACACAGGAAGATATACGCAGTATTTT.